This entry lists 9 T cell receptor beta chains sequenced from one sample in a study of neurological immune-mediated disorders. TCRdb re-analysed the 5' RACE reads in MiXCR, keeping a single row per CDR3 protein. The sample lists about 62,000 distinct CDR3 sequences, 3% to 4% seen once, with 2.2% in the top ten. Sequencing input: PBMCs. The receptors here all came from a woman aged 50 to 60 with multiple sclerosis.

This clonotype was observed at least ten times. The chain carries TRBV7-9 and TRBJ1-1; a possible D gene is TRBD1 (6 bases). V was clipped by 2 bases and J by 0 bases, with 7 bases between them. Germline assignment: CDR1 SEHNR and CDR2 FQNEAQ (reference sequence). This CDR3 region has 14 residues. In nucleotides, the CDR3 is TGTGCCAGCAGCTTAACAGGGATGAACACTGAAGCTTTCTTT. This gives the protein CASSLTGMNTEAFF.

This clonotype was found many times. CDR3 amino acids: CSVPQGGGETQYF. As DNA, the CDR3 is TGCAGCGTTCCCCAGGGGGGAGGGGAGACCCAGTACTTC. V is TRBV29-1 and J is TRBJ2-5; D possibly uses TRBD1 or TRBD2 (7 bases each). Germline V gene data show CDR1 as SQVTM and CDR2 as ANQGSEA. The CDR3 spans 13 residues. Trimming pared 5 bases from V and 5 bases from J, leaving 15 bases between.

This clonotype has only a few counts. The genes are TRBV2 and TRBJ1-1, with TRBD1 matching 7 bases. Germline V gives CDR1 SNHLY, CDR2 FYNNEI. J was trimmed by 6 bases and V by 6 bases; bases with no gene match: 7. The CDR3 length is 13 residues. CDR3 DNA: TGTGCCAGCAGCTTAAAGGGGGCTGCTGAAGCTTTCTTT. Residues: CASSLKGAAEAFF.

In this sample, this clonotype turned up many times. V usage is TRBV6-6 and J usage is TRBJ1-2; D gene unclear. Germline lookup yields CDR1 MNHNY and CDR2 SVGAGI (reference sequence). Trimming shortened V by 7 bases and J by 5 bases, and 26 bases separated the two germline ends. CDR3 length equals 17 residues. This CDR3 is CASTPPSAKIVGYGYTF. In nucleotides, the CDR3 is TGTGCCAGCACCCCCCCCTCGGCTAAGATCGTTGGGTATGGCTACACCTTC.

This clonotype was counted between two and nine times. A much larger clonotype is one base distant, so this may be a read error. The chain is built from TRBV5-1 and TRBJ2-3; D remains unclear. The CDR3 covers 13 residues. Germline V gene lookup returns CDR1 SGHRS and CDR2 YFSETQ. Trimming took off 0 bases at V and 4 bases at J, with 6 bases between the two ends. This CDR3 is CASSLGASDTQYF. As DNA, the CDR3 is TGCGCCAGCAGCTTGGGGGCCTCAGATACGCAGTATTTT. Complete variable domain (other parts from reference TRBV5-1 and TRBJ2-3): KAGVTQTPRYLIKTRGQQVTLSCSPISGHRSVSWYQQTPGQGLQFLFEYFSETQRNKGNFPGRFSGRQFSNSRSEMNVSTLELGDSALYLCASSLGASDTQYFGPGTRLTVL.

In its sample, this clonotype was seen a few times. One base away lies a much larger clone, so this may be a sequencing read error. The CDR3 region has the DNA TGTGCCAGCAGTTTTATGGGAAAGGGCTACGAGCAGTACTTC. Its protein is CASSFMGKGYEQYF. The rearrangement joins TRBV12-3 or TRBV12-4 to TRBJ2-7; no firm D call. The CDR3 is 14 residues long. Deletions cut 3 bases from V and 3 bases from J, with 12 bases between.

Ten or more counts support this clonotype. J is TRBJ2-3 and V is TRBV3-1; maybe TRBD2 (6 bases). Trimming took 3 bases from V and 3 from J, leaving 16 bases between them. The CDR3 is made up of 16 amino acids. Germline V CDR1 and CDR2: LGHDT, YNNKEL (reference sequence). DNA for the CDR3: TGTGCCAGCAGCCAGGTTTGGCGGGAAGCGACAGATACGCAGTATTTT. Protein sequence: CASSQVWREATDTQYF.

This clonotype was counted at least ten times. V is TRBV5-6 and J is TRBJ1-5, with D possibly TRBD1 on 5 matching bases. The CDR3 runs 14 residues. The germline V and J ends were trimmed by 0 bases and 5 bases, with 9 bases remaining between them. Germline assignment: CDR1 SGHDT and CDR2 YYEEEE. In nucleotides, the CDR3 is TGTGCCAGCAGCTTGGGACAGTACTATCAGCCCCAGCATTTT. Translation: CASSLGQYYQPQHF.

The table lists this clonotype with many counts. This rearrangement joins TRBV5-1 to TRBJ2-1; 8 bases map to TRBD2. Germline CDR1 and CDR2: SGHRS and YFSETQ. Unmatched junction bases numbered 3, after V lost 4 bases and J lost 0 bases. This CDR3 region has 15 residues. The CDR3 reads CASSRSGSSYNEQFF. In DNA form, the CDR3 reads TGCGCCAGCAGCCGAAGCGGGAGCTCCTACAATGAGCAGTTCTTC.